The entry that follows covers one TCR beta chain sequence. This clonotype was counted between two and nine times. No antigen is known for it. No much larger clonotype is one base removed from it; base qualities were not supplied. V loses 1 base of germline sequence and J loses 0 bases, and the interval between the two ends is 7 bases. The germline V gene gives CDR1 as MGHRA and CDR2 as YSYEKL. Its CDR3 holds 15 amino acids, cysteine through phenylalanine. Of the read, only the CDR3 DNA is kept; its 45 bases are in frame from base 1. The treatment or condition label of this sample denotes: allogeneic hematopoietic cell transplantation with graft depleted of TCRalphabeta T cells and CD19 B cells. The children who served as transplant recipients had been given grafts of TCRalphabeta/CD19-depleted allogeneic hematopoietic cells. The data were taken from a study of T-cell reconstitution after alpha-beta-depleted transplantation in children (dated by TCRdb to between 2015 and 2016). Regarding the complete study: T-cell immune reconstitution after TCRalphabeta/CD19-depleted allogeneic hematopoietic cell transplantation in children was quantitatively tracked in the study by means of TCR repertoire profiling. Overall study results and their limits: The apparently early alphabetaT-cell count recovery about two months after transplant was reportedly dependent on only several hundred rapidly expanded clones derived from non-depleted graft cells. Hyperexpanded clone frequencies declined over subsequent months; after one year, T-cell counts and TCRbeta diversity were mostly attributed to newly produced T cells. In some patients, high TCRbeta diversity at day 60 was attributed to recipient T cells and intrathymic progenitors that had survived conditioning.

The library was made by PCR. Sequencing instrument: Illumina HiSeq 2500. TCR library preparation used molecular barcoding, with unique molecular identifiers applied to normalize quantification of the TCRbeta repertoire. TCRdb reran the public reads through fastp at Q25 and MiXCR, keeping productive beta chains. For every CDR3 protein sequence, its rows merge into one entry that carries the most common genes and DNA. The sample table shows about 70,000 distinct CDR3 sequences, and approximately 10% are seen once. The top ten constitute around 13% of the sample. The chain is encoded by TRBV4-1 joined to TRBJ2-1, with the D gene not clear enough to name. The sample in question was PBMCs, obtained before TCRalphabeta/CD19-depleted stem cell transplant. The origin of this receptor is a boy aged 5 to 17 with acute myeloid leukemia, due to receive a stem cell transplant. The CDR3 reads as follows: CASSQGPSSYNEQFF. The bases are TGCGCCAGCAGCCAAGGGCCGAGCTCCTACAATGAGCAGTTCTTC.